This passage covers 27 T cell receptor beta chains from one sample sequenced in a study of OX40 agonist ivuxolimab in advanced cancers. This table comes from immunoSEQ multiplex PCR, and its TCRdb copy is limited to in-frame clones, with some not included. The table lists more than 15,000 clones, over 75% of them singletons, with around 30% in the top ten. The sample in question was CD4+ or CD8+ T cells sorted from blood, obtained in a trial of the OX40 agonist ivuxolimab. These TCRs come from an adult with an advanced solid tumor such as melanoma, head and neck, liver or kidney cancer.

The chain links TRBV10-3 to TRBJ1-2, with D unresolved. V was pared by 2 bases and J by 0 bases, with 7 bases between. The CDR3 sequence is 14 residues long. Germline CDR1 and CDR2: ENHRY and SYGVKD. Written as DNA, the CDR3 is TGTGCCATCAGTGAGATACAATCTAACTATGGCTACACCTTC. Translated, it gives CAISEIQSNYGYTF.

In this sample, this clone turned up once. The chain uses TRBV5-5 and TRBJ1-1; D is perhaps TRBD1 (5 bases). This CDR3 is 14 amino acids long. In germline, CDR1 is SGHKS, CDR2 YYEKEE (reference sequence). Trimming took off 3 bases at V and 0 bases at J, with 9 bases between the two ends. CDR3 sequence reads: CASSSWGLNTEAFF. The CDR3 nucleotides read TGTGCCAGCAGCTCGTGGGGCCTGAACACTGAAGCTTTCTTT.

This clone was counted once. This rearrangement joins TRBV29-1 to TRBJ2-1, with D uncertain. The germline CDR1 and CDR2 sequences are SQVTM and ANQGSEA. Trimming pared 7 bases from V and 4 bases from J, leaving 8 bases between. The CDR3 has 11 amino acids. The CDR3 region is CSAPSYNEQFF. The CDR3 coding sequence is TGCAGCGCTCCCAGTTACAATGAGCAGTTCTTC.

The chain recombines TRBV7-2 with TRBJ1-2; no clear D gene. Trimming left V 5 bases short and J 6 bases short, with 19 bases between. The CDR3 has 15 residues. Germline V gene data show CDR1 as SGHTA and CDR2 as FQGNSA. CDR3 in DNA: TGTGCCAGCAGCCACCTCGTTTCCATTAAGAATGGCTACACCTTC. Amino acid sequence: CASSHLVSIKNGYTF.

The chain has TRBV18 and TRBJ2-7; 8 bases are shared with TRBD1. This CDR3 has 14 residues. Germline CDR1 is KGHSH and CDR2 is LQKENI. V lost 8 bases, J lost 0 bases, and 6 bases stayed unmatched. CDR3 bases: TGTGCCAGCACGGGGACAGGCATCTCCTACGAGCAGTACTTC. It codes for CASTGTGISYEQYF.

The chain employs TRBV29-1 and TRBJ1-5; D unresolved. Trimming pared 0 bases from V and 0 bases from J, leaving 3 bases between. The germline V gene has CDR1 SQVTM and CDR2 ANQGSEA. This CDR3 has 13 amino acids. The CDR3 DNA reads as TGCAGCGTTGAAGACGGTAGCAATCAGCCCCAGCATTTT. Residues: CSVEDGSNQPQHF.

Only one count was recorded for this clone. V gene TRBV11-2 combines with J gene TRBJ2-7; 10 bases are shared with TRBD2. J was trimmed by 4 bases and V by 3 bases; bases with no gene match: 9. The CDR3 covers 16 residues. Germline V gene lookup returns CDR1 SGHAT and CDR2 FQNNGV. CDR3 sequence reads: CASSFLSGRADYEQYF. CDR3 DNA sequence: TGTGCCAGCAGCTTCCTAAGCGGGAGGGCCGATTACGAGCAGTACTTC.

The V and J genes are TRBV5-6 and TRBJ2-3; possibly TRBD2 for D (6 bases). Germline V gene lookup returns CDR1 SGHDT and CDR2 YYEEEE. This CDR3 is built from 17 residues. Between the trimmed V and J ends, which lost 0 bases and 3 bases, there was a span of 17 bases. CDR3 coding DNA: TGTGCCAGCAGCTTGGGCTACGGGAGTGAGGGTACAGATACGCAGTATTTT. Its protein is CASSLGYGSEGTDTQYF.

The rearrangement links TRBV11-3 to TRBJ2-7; D gene uncertain. V was pared by 5 bases and J by 3 bases, with 11 bases between. The CDR3 is 13 amino acids. In germline, CDR1 is SGHNT, CDR2 YENEEA. The CDR3 DNA reads TGTGCCAGCAGCCCCGGTTCGGACTACGAGCAGTACTTC. Protein product: CASSPGSDYEQYF. Full variable domain (missing parts from reference TRBV11-3 and TRBJ2-7): EAGVVQSPRYKIIEKKQPVAFWCNPISGHNTLYWYLQNLGQGPELLIRYENEEAVDDSQLPKDRFSAERLKGVDSTLKIQPAELGDSAVYLCASSPGSDYEQYFGPGTRLTVT.

V gene TRBV2 combines with J gene TRBJ1-5, with 7 bases lining up with TRBD1. Germline CDR1 reads SNHLY; CDR2 reads FYNNEI. The CDR3 loop spans 15 amino acids. The trim removed 8 bases at V and 0 bases at J, leaving 7 bases unmatched. CDR3 region: CASGRTGPSNQPQHF. CDR3 nucleotide sequence: TGTGCCAGCGGAAGGACAGGACCTAGCAATCAGCCCCAGCATTTT.

The rearrangement uses TRBV29-1 and TRBJ2-7; D might be TRBD2 (7 bases). The CDR3 is 14 residues long. Per germline, CDR1 SQVTM and CDR2 ANQGSEA. The V end lost 3 bases, the J end lost 0 bases, and 12 bases lay between the germline ends. CDR3: CSVDGGGTSYEQYF. In DNA form, the CDR3 reads TGCAGCGTTGATGGGGGGGGCACCTCCTACGAGCAGTACTTC.

The gene calls are TRBV5-6 and TRBJ2-7; D not resolved. Germline V gene sequence: CDR1 SGHDT, CDR2 YYEEEE. The CDR3 totals 14 residues. V shed 1 base and J shed 1 base, with 9 bases lying between them. CDR3 amino acids: CASSLLTASYEQYF. The CDR3 region has the DNA TGTGCCAGCAGCTTGCTTACCGCATCCTACGAGCAGTACTTC.

The rearrangement uses TRBV7-2 and TRBJ2-7; 11 bases line up with TRBD2. The ends lost 3 bases at V and 1 base at J; junction bases unmatched: 14. This CDR3 has 19 amino acids. CDR1 is SGHTA and CDR2 is FQGNSA in the germline V gene. The chain's CDR3 is CASSLMGTLAGGWSYEQYF. In DNA form, the CDR3 reads TGTGCCAGCAGCTTGATGGGGACCCTAGCGGGAGGATGGTCCTACGAGCAGTACTTC.

The chain links TRBV5-4 to TRBJ2-5; no definite D call. Trimming took off 1 base at V and 0 bases at J, with 7 bases between the two ends. The CDR3 loop spans 14 amino acids. Germline lookup yields CDR1 SGHNT and CDR2 YYREEE (reference sequence). DNA of the CDR3: TGTGCCAGCAGCTTGTCCTGGTACCAAGAGACCCAGTACTTC. This gives the protein CASSLSWYQETQYF.

The chain employs TRBV27 and TRBJ1-1, with a weak D call TRBD1 (5 bases). CDR3 size: 16 residues. Germline V lookup: CDR1 MNHEY, CDR2 SMNVEV (reference sequence). V was clipped by 5 bases and J by 1 base, with 17 bases between them. The CDR3 nucleotides read TGTGCCAGCAGTACCGGGGCCCTCGGGGGGAACACTGAAGCTTTCTTT. It translates to CASSTGALGGNTEAFF.

The chain joins TRBV19 to TRBJ1-2; D not certain. V was pared by 0 bases and J by 2 bases, with 16 bases between. This CDR3 region has 17 residues. CDR1 is LNHDA, CDR2 SQIVND, per germline (reference sequence). The CDR3 spells CASSIDLPDYGNYGYTF. Written as DNA, the CDR3 is TGTGCCAGTAGTATAGATCTTCCAGACTACGGGAACTATGGCTACACCTTC.

The chain carries TRBV27 and TRBJ2-7; D unresolved. Germline assignment: CDR1 MNHEY and CDR2 SMNVEV (reference sequence). The germline V and J ends were trimmed by 0 bases and 4 bases, with 7 bases remaining between them. The CDR3 is 13 amino acids. The CDR3 nucleotides are TGTGCCAGCAGTTTATCGGGTAGTTACGAGCAGTACTTC. Translated: CASSLSGSYEQYF.

The CDR3 loop is CASGYLSSYNEQFF. The CDR3 nucleotides are TGTGCCAGTGGATATTTGAGCTCCTACAATGAGCAGTTCTTC. V usage is TRBV19 and J usage is TRBJ2-1; D uncertain. V lost 8 bases and J lost 0, with 11 bases in between. There are 14 residues in the CDR3. In germline, CDR1 is LNHDA, CDR2 SQIVND (reference sequence).

The gene calls are TRBV5-6 and TRBJ2-5, with a tentative D call TRBD2 (5 bases). V lost 4 bases and J 5 bases, leaving 12 bases between the germline ends. Germline V gene sequence: CDR1 SGHDT, CDR2 YYEEEE. The CDR3 is made up of 13 amino acids. The CDR3 nucleotides read TGTGCCAGCAGCATGGACTCATTTGAGACCCAGTACTTC. It specifies CASSMDSFETQYF.

The rearrangement links TRBV25-1 to TRBJ1-2; TRBD1 might be the D (6 bases). V lost 1 base and J 6 bases, leaving 12 bases between the germline ends. This CDR3 contains 14 residues. Germline V gives CDR1 MGHDK, CDR2 SYGVNS. DNA of the CDR3: TGTGCCAGCAGTGAATTTCAGGGGCCGGATGGCTACACCTTC. This encodes CASSEFQGPDGYTF.

Worth noting for this clone: One end of the junction varies from germline; a read error may be responsible. CDR3 in amino acids: CASSLGYEQYF. CDR3 DNA: TGTGCCAGCAGCTTGGGTTACGAGCAGTACTTC. The rearrangement links TRBV5-3 to TRBJ2-7; D call uncertain. TRBV5-3 is assigned to the ORF class and has an uncertain function. The CDR3 totals 11 residues.

The chain combines TRBV2 with TRBJ2-2, with TRBD2 matching over 13 bases. This CDR3 contains 16 residues. V lost 7 bases to trimming and J lost 7 bases; unmatched junction nucleotides: 9. The germline V gene has CDR1 SNHLY and CDR2 FYNNEI. The CDR3 reads CASTRTSGSWGGELFF. The DNA of the CDR3 is TGTGCCAGCACAAGGACTAGCGGGAGTTGGGGCGGGGAGCTGTTTTTT.

The V gene is TRBV19, the J gene TRBJ2-1, with D uncertain. Trimming cost V 5 bases and J 4 bases, with 6 bases left between them. CDR3 length: 12 residues. Germline values: CDR1 LNHDA, CDR2 SQIVND (reference sequence). This chain's CDR3 is CASSEAYNEQFF. The CDR3 DNA follows: TGTGCCAGTAGTGAGGCGTACAATGAGCAGTTCTTC. Looking up the rest from reference TRBV19 and TRBJ2-1 gives the full variable domain: DGGITQSPKYLFRKEGQNVTLSCEQNLNHDAMYWYRQDPGQGLRLIYYSQIVNDFQKGDIAEGYSVSREKKESFPLTVTSAQKNPTAFYLCASSEAYNEQFFGPGTRLTVL.

The gene calls are TRBV30 and TRBJ2-3; TRBD2 matches at 9 bases. CDR1 GTSNPN and CDR2 SVGIG come from the germline V gene (reference sequence). CDR3 length equals 15 residues. Trimming cost V 1 base and J 6 bases; bases outside gene matches: 8. The CDR3 sequence: CAWSALAGFLDTQYF. DNA for the CDR3: TGTGCCTGGAGTGCACTAGCGGGTTTTCTGGATACGCAGTATTTT.

The rearrangement links TRBV6-4 to TRBJ2-5; unclear D gene. The V end lost 0 bases, the J end lost 1 base, and 15 bases lay between the germline ends. CDR1 is MRHNA, CDR2 SNTAGT, per germline. The CDR3 runs 17 residues. In nucleotides, the CDR3 is TGTGCCAGCAGTGACTCTTTACCCGGGCAGCTCCAAGAGACCCAGTACTTC. Its protein product is CASSDSLPGQLQETQYF.

This chain links TRBV30 with TRBJ2-7; D assignment may be TRBD1 or TRBD2 (6 bases each). CDR3 length: 13 residues. Germline V CDR1 and CDR2: GTSNPN, SVGIG (reference sequence). Trimming removed 6 bases at V and 1 base at J, with 13 bases between. The CDR3 protein is CACLTGRSYEQYF. The CDR3, as DNA: TGTGCCTGCCTTACAGGGAGGTCCTACGAGCAGTACTTC.

The J gene is TRBJ2-1, the V gene TRBV5-8; 7 bases map to TRBD2. Germline assignment: CDR1 SGHTS and CDR2 YDEGEE. There are 13 residues in the CDR3. V was clipped by 3 bases and J by 11 bases; unmatched bases: 8. As DNA, the CDR3 is TGTGCCAGCAGCTCCGGACTAGATTTCCAGCAGTTCTTC. Amino acids: CASSSGLDFQQFF. Using reference TRBV5-8 and TRBJ2-1 for the parts outside the CDR3, the full variable domain is EAGVTQSPTHLIKTRGQQATLRCSPISGHTSVYWYQQALGLGLQFLLWYDEGEERNRGNFPPRFSGRQFPNYSSELNVNALELEDSALYLCASSSGLDFQQFFGPGTRLTVL.